These 6 T cell receptor beta chains share one sample of origin, sequenced in a study of T-cell reconstitution after alpha-beta-depleted transplantation in children. TCRbeta library construction was performed incorporating unique molecular identifiers. From the PCR reads, TCRdb called clonotypes with MiXCR, one entry per CDR3 protein. Found here are roughly 100,000 distinct CDR3 sequences, over 6% of them singletons; the top ten hold about a sixth. The specimen was PBMCs, collected before TCRalphabeta/CD19-depleted stem cell transplant. Source of these receptors: a boy aged 2 to 10 with acute lymphoblastic leukemia, due to receive a stem cell transplant.

This clonotype was observed a handful of times. This chain joins TRBV3-1 and TRBJ2-1; 7 bases are a match to TRBD1. After removal of 3 bases from V and 10 bases from J, the junction contained 3 bases not matched to a gene. CDR1 and CDR2 from the germline V gene are LGHDT and YNNKEL (reference sequence). The CDR3 has 12 amino acids. The CDR3 DNA follows: TGTGCCAGCAGCCATGACAGGGAGGAGCAGTTCTTC. As protein: CASSHDREEQFF.

This clonotype was observed a handful of times. The V call is TRBV6-6, the J call TRBJ1-2, with D unclear. CDR1 MNHNY and CDR2 SVGAGI come from the germline V gene (reference sequence). V lost 1 base, J lost 9 bases, and 12 bases lay in between. This CDR3 spans 13 amino acids. The CDR3 DNA is TGTGCCAGCAGTTACTACCTAGTGGGAAGCTACACCTTC. This encodes CASSYYLVGSYTF.

This clonotype was observed many times. The chain recombines TRBV6-5 with TRBJ2-7; unclear D gene. The CDR3 contains 13 residues. The germline V and J ends were trimmed by 0 bases and 5 bases, with 8 bases remaining between them. Looked up from germline, CDR1 is MNHEY and CDR2 is SVGAGI. CDR3 DNA: TGTGCCAGCAGTTACTCGCCAGATAACGAGCAGTACTTC. It encodes CASSYSPDNEQYF.

This clonotype was detected ten times or more. This sequence joins TRBV7-2 and TRBJ2-7; 9 bases map to TRBD2. Germline V gene lookup returns CDR1 SGHTA and CDR2 FQGNSA. The CDR3 is 14 amino acids. The V gene end was trimmed by 5 bases and the J gene end by 3 bases; junction bases not matched to a gene: 5. DNA of the CDR3: TGTGCCAGCAGCCCGGTACTAGCGGGCTACGAGCAGTACTTC. This gives the protein CASSPVLAGYEQYF.

This clonotype was recorded many times. V gene TRBV6-1 combines with J gene TRBJ2-2; D is possibly TRBD1 (5 bases). Germline V gives CDR1 MNHNS, CDR2 SASEGT. The CDR3 loop spans 14 amino acids. V was cut by 7 bases and J by 0 bases, with 9 bases left in between. In DNA form, the CDR3 reads TGTGCCAGCAACGCAGGGACGAACACCGGGGAGCTGTTTTTT. Translating it yields CASNAGTNTGELFF.

This clonotype showed up many times. The chain employs TRBV28 and TRBJ2-7; 12 bases are shared with TRBD1. This CDR3 has 14 residues. V lost 4 bases and J lost 5; bases outside the gene matches: 3. Germline CDR1 MDHEN, CDR2 SYDVKM. The CDR3 loop reads CASSYGTGGHEQYF. The DNA of the CDR3 is TGTGCCAGCAGTTATGGGACAGGGGGCCACGAGCAGTACTTC.